The sequence of this TCR beta chain was determined in a study of blood T cell repertoires in COVID-19. Background on the study: Acute and convalescent COVID-19 samples came from the United States, Italy and Spain. T cells, B-cell-depleted T cells, or PBMCs supplied cDNA or gDNA.

Authors' processing steps: Amplification of reference gene primers was used by the study to estimate nucleated cell counts. Generated by immunoSEQ multiplex PCR, the TCRdb table keeps only in-frame clones and is missing some. The V and J calls and clone size come from that table; D and trimming were worked out from the DNA. The data contain 150,000 to 200,000 clones, about 86% of them seen just once; the ten biggest clones take up under 5%. The CDR3 is made up of 13 amino acids. V lost 6 bases, J lost 8 bases, and 13 bases lay in between. Per the germline V gene, CDR1 is KGHSH and CDR2 is LQKENI. This clone was seen once.

The sample comprised peripheral blood. This chain connects TRBV18 to TRBJ1-4; no clear D gene. The receptor was derived from a woman between 65 and 79 years old with acute or convalescent COVID-19. CDR3 sequence (DNA): TGTGCCAGCTCTCCAAACCAAGAGGAAAAACTGTTTTTT. Translated, it gives CASSPNQEEKLFF.